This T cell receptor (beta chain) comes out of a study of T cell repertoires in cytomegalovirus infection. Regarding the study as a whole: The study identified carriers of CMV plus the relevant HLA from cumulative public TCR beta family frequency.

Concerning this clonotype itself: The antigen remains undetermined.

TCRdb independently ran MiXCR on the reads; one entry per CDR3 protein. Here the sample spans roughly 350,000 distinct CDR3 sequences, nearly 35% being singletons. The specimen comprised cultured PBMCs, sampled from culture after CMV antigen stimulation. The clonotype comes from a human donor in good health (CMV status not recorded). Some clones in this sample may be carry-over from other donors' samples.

The CDR3 region has the DNA TGTGCCAGCAGCTTATTACGGGAGCTGTTTTTT. Translating it yields CASSLLRELFF. V is TRBV7-9 and J is TRBJ2-2; D call uncertain. The CDR3 consists of 11 residues. The germline V and J ends were trimmed by 2 bases and 9 bases, with 4 bases remaining between them. Germline CDR1 SEHNR, CDR2 FQNEAQ (reference sequence).